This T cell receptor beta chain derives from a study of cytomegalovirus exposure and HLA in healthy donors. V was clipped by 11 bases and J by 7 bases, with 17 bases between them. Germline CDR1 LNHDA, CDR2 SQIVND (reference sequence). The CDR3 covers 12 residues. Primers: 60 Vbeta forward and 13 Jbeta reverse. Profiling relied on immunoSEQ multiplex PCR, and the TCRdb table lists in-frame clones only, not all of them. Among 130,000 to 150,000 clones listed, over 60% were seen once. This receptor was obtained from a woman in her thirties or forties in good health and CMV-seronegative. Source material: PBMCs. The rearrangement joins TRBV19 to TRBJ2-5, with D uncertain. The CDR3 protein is CAPYPTVPTQYF. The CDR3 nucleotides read TGTGCCCCGTACCCCACAGTTCCGACCCAGTACTTC.